This TCR beta chain was recorded in a study of T-cell memory formation after mild COVID-19. MiXCR, applied by TCRdb to the 5' RACE reads, yields one record per CDR3 protein. The table shows just over 400,000 distinct CDR3 sequences, with 20% to 30% occurring only once. The CDR3 has 11 amino acids. Trimming pared 5 bases from V and 5 bases from J, leaving 4 bases between. Germline V gene sequence: CDR1 SGHAT, CDR2 FQDESV (reference sequence). The sequenced material came from PBMCs or a T cell subset sorted from them (not recorded which). The rearrangement links TRBV11-1 to TRBJ2-1, with D unclear. The sequence came from an adult woman who had mild COVID-19 (a few samples of this study predate the infection). Cell type and time point are not known. DNA of the CDR3: TGTGCCAGCAGCATAGACAATGAGCAGTTCTTC. It yields the protein CASSIDNEQFF. The whole variable domain, filled in from reference TRBV11-1 and TRBJ2-1, reads EAEVAQSPRYKITEKSQAVAFWCDPISGHATLYWYRQILGQGPELLVQFQDESVVDDSQLPKDRFSAERLKGVDSTLKIQPAELGDSAMYLCASSIDNEQFFGPGTRLTVL.